These T cell receptor beta chains were read from a single sample in a study of blood T cells in healthy people across ages. MiXCR was run by TCRdb on the 5' RACE reads, yielding one entry per CDR3 protein. Among hundreds of thousands of distinct CDR3 sequences, 35% to 60% were seen once, and the ten largest hold around a sixth. Sequencing was carried out using blood. The source of these receptors is a man older than 75 in good health. The CDR3 runs from the conserved cysteine through the conserved F or W. A D gene is named only where the DNA matches it firmly. Rows may omit the clone size; those that give it use once, few, many or a size class.

>TRBV28|TRBJ1-5|-|few
TGTGCCAGCAGTTTTAGACAGGCGCTCGACAATCAGCCCCAGCATTTT
CASSFRQALDNQPQHF
>TRBV29-1|TRBJ2-5|TRBD2|few
TGCAGCGTTGAACTAGCGGCTTTCCGAGAGACCCAGTACTTC
CSVELAAFRETQYF
>TRBV6-1|TRBJ2-1|-|-
TGTGCCAGCGTAAATACTGGACCCTACGAGCAGTTCTTC
CASVNTGPYEQFF
>TRBV9|TRBJ2-6|TRBD2|few
TGTGCCAGCAGCACTCGACTAGCGAGTGGGGCCAACGTCCTGACTTTC
CASSTRLASGANVLTF
>TRBV10-3|TRBJ2-1|-|-
TGTGCCATCAGTGAGGACTCCCACCAGTTCTTC
CAISEDSHQFF
>TRBV7-2|TRBJ2-1|-|-
TGTGCCAGCAGCTTAGCATCAGTGGTCGGTTACAATGAGCAGTTCTTC
CASSLASVVGYNEQFF
>TRBV5-6|TRBJ2-1|-|-
TGTGCCAGCAGCTTGGCGGGGCCGGGGGTAGAGCAGTTCTTC
CASSLAGPGVEQFF
>TRBV10-3|TRBJ2-1|TRBD2|-
TGTGCCATCAGTGAGGCGGTTAGCGGGAAGGAGGGTGAGCAGTTCTTC
CAISEAVSGKEGEQFF
>TRBV30|TRBJ1-5|-|few
TGTGCCTGGGCCGGCCCCAGGACTACCAATCAGCCCCAGCATTTT
CAWAGPRTTNQPQHF
>TRBV6-1|TRBJ2-7|-|few
TGTGCCAGCAACGCAAGGGGGGCCCGACAACGATCCTCCTACGAGCAGTACTTC
CASNARGARQRSSYEQYF
>TRBV20-1|TRBJ2-5|TRBD2|-
TGCAGTGCATATCCTAGCGGGAAAGAGACCCAGTACTTC
CSAYPSGKETQYF
>TRBV4-1|TRBJ2-1|-|-
TGCGCCAGCAGCCAAGCTAGGGTCCATGGGCAGTTCTTC
CASSQARVHGQFF
>TRBV20-1|TRBJ2-3|-|once
TGCAGTGCTAGAGACCGGAGGCTAACGGGGTCAGATACGCAGTATTTT
CSARDRRLTGSDTQYF
>TRBV20-1|TRBJ2-3|TRBD2|many
TGCAGTGCTAGAGACGCCGGACTAGCGGGGAACACAGATACGCAGTATTTT
CSARDAGLAGNTDTQYF
>TRBV6-1|TRBJ1-1|TRBD1|-
TGTGCCAGCGGCGGGACAGGGACGGAGAACACTGAAGCTTTCTTT
CASGGTGTENTEAFF
>TRBV6-6|TRBJ2-5|-|-
TGTGCCAGCAGTTACGGGGGAGCAGGTCGGGGGACCCAGTACTTC
CASSYGGAGRGTQYF
>TRBV12-3/TRBV12-4|TRBJ1-6|TRBD1|few
TGTGCCAGCACTACAGGGGATTGGTCACCCCTCCACTTT
CASTTGDWSPLHF
>TRBV28|TRBJ1-3|-|-
TGTGCCAGCAGACCCGTGGGACTCGGAAACACCATATATTTT
CASRPVGLGNTIYF
>TRBV12-3/TRBV12-4|TRBJ1-3|-|-
TGTGCCAGCAGTTCGGATGCGTCTGGAAACACCATATATTTT
CASSSDASGNTIYF
>TRBV7-2|TRBJ1-5|-|-
TGTGCCAGCAGCTTATCCACCTGGGACGGTGGAAGTCAGCCCCAGCATTTT
CASSLSTWDGGSQPQHF
>TRBV20-1|TRBJ2-5|TRBD1|-
TGCAGTGCTAGAGGAGGACAGGGGTACCAAGGGACCCAGTACTTC
CSARGGQGYQGTQYF
>TRBV6-6|TRBJ1-2|-|once
TGTGCCAGCATTACTGCGTGGGGGATCTATGACTACACCTTC
CASITAWGIYDYTF
>TRBV12-3/TRBV12-4|TRBJ2-1|-|-
TGTGCCAGCACCCTGTCCCTAGGAACCCTCGCTGAGCAGTTCTTC
CASTLSLGTLAEQFF
>TRBV20-1|TRBJ1-1|-|-
TGCAGTGTTCCTGTCCAGGCCGGAGGCACTGAAGCTTTCTTT
CSVPVQAGGTEAFF
>TRBV7-2|TRBJ2-1|-|-
TGTGCCAGCAGCTCTTACGGGGGGCGCGATAATGAGCAGTTCTTC
CASSSYGGRDNEQFF
>TRBV6-1|TRBJ2-1|TRBD2|many
TGTGCCAGCAGTGGCCCGGGACTAGCGGGAGAAGGGCAGTTCTTC
CASSGPGLAGEGQFF
>TRBV20-1|TRBJ2-7|TRBD1|-
TGCAGTGCTGAAGACAGGGGCTACGAGCAGTACTTC
CSAEDRGYEQYF
>TRBV5-1|TRBJ2-3|TRBD2|-
TGCGCCAGCAGCTCATTGACTAGCGGAGTGACAGATACGCAGTATTTT
CASSSLTSGVTDTQYF
>TRBV29-1|TRBJ2-1|-|once
TGCAGCGTTGTGGAAGACTACAATGAGCAGTTCTTC
CSVVEDYNEQFF
>TRBV11-2|TRBJ2-1|-|few
TGTGCCAGCAGCTTATCAGTGGCGGACAATGAGCAGTTCTTC
CASSLSVADNEQFF
>TRBV10-3|TRBJ2-1|TRBD2|many
TGTGCCATCAGTGCTAGCGGGAGCTTGAATGAGCAGTTCTTC
CAISASGSLNEQFF
>TRBV6-2/TRBV6-3|TRBJ2-7|TRBD2|few
TGTGCCAGCAGCGCTCCTAGCGGAGTATACGAGCAGTACTTC
CASSAPSGVYEQYF
>TRBV5-6|TRBJ2-5|-|-
TGTGCCAGCACAGACAGACAGGAGACCCAGTACTTC
CASTDRQETQYF
>TRBV5-6|TRBJ2-7|-|once
TGTGCCAGCAGCTTCCCCACTGGAATTGGCTCCGAGCAGTACTTC
CASSFPTGIGSEQYF
>TRBV5-6|TRBJ2-7|-|-
TGTGCCAGCAGCTCCCGGGGAGGCCCCTACGAGCAGTACTTC
CASSSRGGPYEQYF
>TRBV5-1|TRBJ2-7|TRBD1|-
TGCGCCAGCAGCAAAGGGACAGGGGGCAGTGGGTACTACGAGCAGTACTTC
CASSKGTGGSGYYEQYF
>TRBV29-1|TRBJ2-7|TRBD1|many
TGCAGCGTTGGGACAGGGCGCGAGCAGTACTTC
CSVGTGREQYF
>TRBV20-1|TRBJ2-3|-|-
TGCAGTGCTAGAGTAATGGGCGACTCCCTCGATACGCAGTATTTT
CSARVMGDSLDTQYF
>TRBV4-2|TRBJ2-3|-|-
TGTGCCAGCAGCCTCCAGCTGTCGTCTAGCACAGATACGCAGTATTTT
CASSLQLSSSTDTQYF
>TRBV29-1|TRBJ1-4|-|few
TGCAGCGCTCAGGGTGCTCCTTTGGAAAAACTGTTTTTT
CSAQGAPLEKLFF
>TRBV7-8|TRBJ2-1|TRBD2|-
TGTGCCAGCAGCCCAACTAGCGGGAATCGTGAGCAGTTCTTC
CASSPTSGNREQFF
>TRBV7-2|TRBJ2-7|TRBD1|many
TGTGCCAGCAGCCTAGGGGGGGGACAGGGACCAGTCGAGCAGTACTTC
CASSLGGGQGPVEQYF
>TRBV20-1|TRBJ2-7|TRBD1|-
TGCAGTGCTATGCGAGGGACAGGGGGCTACGAGCAGTACTTC
CSAMRGTGGYEQYF
>TRBV20-1|TRBJ2-5|-|once
TGCAGTGCCGAAGCCCCAGGGGAGTTGAATTGGGAGACCCAGTACTTC
CSAEAPGELNWETQYF
>TRBV7-2|TRBJ1-4|-|-
TGTGCCAGCAGCTTACAGGGGACCGGAGAAAAACTGTTTTTT
CASSLQGTGEKLFF
>TRBV5-1|TRBJ2-7|-|-
TGCGCCAGCAGCTTGGTCCAGCCCTACGAGCAGTACTTC
CASSLVQPYEQYF
>TRBV5-6|TRBJ2-5|TRBD2|once
TGTGCCAGCAGCTTGGCTCCCCAAGCGGGGGAGACCCAGTACTTC
CASSLAPQAGETQYF
>TRBV20-1|TRBJ2-5|TRBD2|-
TGCAGTGCCCTAGCGGGGGAAACACAAGAGACCCAGTACTTC
CSALAGETQETQYF
>TRBV7-2|TRBJ2-5|-|-
TGTGCCAGCAGCTCCGGAGGGAGTGGTAATGAGCAGTACTTC
CASSSGGSGNEQYF
>TRBV28|TRBJ2-5|-|-
TGTGCCAGCAGTCCGGGGACGGTCCAACGATCGACCCAGTACTTC
CASSPGTVQRSTQYF
>TRBV10-3|TRBJ2-5|-|-
TGTGCCATCAGTGGGGCAGCCGCTAACAACGATGAGCAGTACTTC
CAISGAAANNDEQYF
>TRBV20-1|TRBJ2-7|-|-
TGCAGTGCTAGGCAGGGGTTCTACAATGAGCAGTACTTC
CSARQGFYNEQYF
>TRBV20-1|TRBJ1-6|-|-
TGCAGTGCTAGAGATCATAGGACCCTCGGGGGGAATTCACCCCTCCACTTT
CSARDHRTLGGNSPLHF